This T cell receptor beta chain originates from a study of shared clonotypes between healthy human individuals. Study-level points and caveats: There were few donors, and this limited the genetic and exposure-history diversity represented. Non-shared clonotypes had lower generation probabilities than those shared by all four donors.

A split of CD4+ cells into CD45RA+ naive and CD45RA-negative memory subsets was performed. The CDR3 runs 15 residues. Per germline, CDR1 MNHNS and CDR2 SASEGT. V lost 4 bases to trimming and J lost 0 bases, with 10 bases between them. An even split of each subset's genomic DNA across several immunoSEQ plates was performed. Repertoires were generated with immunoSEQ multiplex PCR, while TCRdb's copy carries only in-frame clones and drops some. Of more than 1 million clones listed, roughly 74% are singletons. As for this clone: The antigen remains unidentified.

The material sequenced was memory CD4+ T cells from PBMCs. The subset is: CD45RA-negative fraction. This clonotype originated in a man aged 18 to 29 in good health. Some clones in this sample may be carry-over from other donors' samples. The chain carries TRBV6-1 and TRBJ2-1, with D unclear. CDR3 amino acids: CASSGSFLSYNEQFF. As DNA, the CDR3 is TGTGCCAGCAGTGGATCATTCCTCTCCTACAATGAGCAGTTCTTC.